The present entry profiles one T cell receptor (beta chain) with its context. Antigen unknown. It was at deep level that the assay was run. Data came from immunoSEQ multiplex PCR; TCRdb stores just in-frame clones and leaves some out. The sample holds roughly 2,000,000 clones, 80% to 95% seen once. This specimen belongs to a study of shared clonotypes between healthy human individuals. Findings of the study overall: Naive CD4 clonotype sharing across several donors was approximately 5%. In the sorted subsets, rarefaction showed sequencing was incomplete despite large depth.

Naivety among CD8 cells was defined by CD45RO negativity and positive CCR7 selection, thereby excluding terminally differentiated effector memory CD45RA+ cells. Every donor was a Caucasian adult from Nashville, Tennessee. V lost 2 bases, J lost 0 bases, and 9 bases lay in between. Germline V CDR1 and CDR2: SGHNT, YYREEE (reference sequence). This CDR3 has 14 residues. The clonotype comes from a man younger than 30 in good health. Some clones in this sample may be carry-over from other donors' samples. The sequencing input was naive CD8+ T cells from PBMCs. The chain joins TRBV5-4 to TRBJ2-7; no firm D call. The CDR3 DNA reads TGTGCCAGCAGCTTCGATCGAAACTCCTACGAGCAGTACTTC. Protein sequence: CASSFDRNSYEQYF. Based on the CDR3 plus reference TRBV5-4 and TRBJ2-7, the full variable domain is ETGVTQSPTHLIKTRGQQVTLRCSSQSGHNTVSWYQQALGQGPQFIFQYYREEENGRGNFPPRFSGLQFPNYSSELNVNALELDDSALYLCASSFDRNSYEQYFGPGTRLTVT.